This T cell receptor beta chain was found in a study of early T cells in non-severe SARS-CoV-2 infection. The study's findings and limits: VDJdb matching skewed toward anti-spike CD8 responses, missing private and CD4 specificities.

cDNA molecules, individually, were tagged with unique molecular identifiers. Using its own MiXCR run on the 5' RACE reads, TCRdb lists one record per CDR3 protein. This sample has 50,000 to 60,000 distinct CDR3 sequences; 7.5% to 9% occur once, and the top ten carry under 4.5%. V was cut by 4 bases and J by 3 bases, with 21 bases left in between. This CDR3 has 17 residues. This clonotype was seen repeatedly, ten times or more. Its antigen is unidentified. The V gene is TRBV12-3 or TRBV12-4, the J gene TRBJ2-5, with D tentatively TRBD2 (5 bases). This sequence was found in an adult who was a healthcare worker with PCR-confirmed SARS-CoV-2 infection or an uninfected control (not recorded which). This specimen consisted of whole blood, obtained at baseline. The CDR3 DNA sequence: TGTGCCAGCAGTTCGCGCTGGACTTCTCAAACCGAAGAGACCCAGTACTTC. This gives the protein CASSSRWTSQTEETQYF.